The 19 T cell receptor beta chains listed next were all sequenced from one sample in a study of T cell repertoires in cytomegalovirus infection. TCRdb reprocessed the reads via MiXCR and lists one record per CDR3 protein. The sample has 150,000 to 200,000 distinct CDR3 sequences, 9.5% seen once. Sequencing was done on a sample of PBMCs. The origin of the receptors is a human donor in good health (CMV status not recorded). Some clones in this sample may be carry-over from other donors' samples.

This chain joins TRBV20-1 and TRBJ2-3; no clear D gene. Germline V lookup: CDR1 DFQATT, CDR2 SNEGSKA (reference sequence). The CDR3 length is 14 residues. V was cut by 6 bases and J by 5 bases, with 18 bases left in between. CDR3 in amino acids: CSAYQALVGDTQYF. For the CDR3, the DNA is TGCAGTGCATACCAAGCACTGGTTGGAGATACGCAGTATTTT.

This clonotype was observed at least ten times. This chain links TRBV6-2 or TRBV6-3 with TRBJ2-2; possible D gene TRBD2, 5 bases. Germline CDR1 is MNHEY and CDR2 is SVGEGT. With 6 bases removed from V and 5 bases from J, the gap between germline ends came to 22 bases. This CDR3 region has 17 residues. The DNA for the CDR3 is TGTGCCAGCAGACATACTCGAGGACTGTCCCTTACCGGGGAGCTGTTTTTT. This encodes CASRHTRGLSLTGELFF.

This clonotype was picked up a small number of times. The chain uses TRBV4-3 and TRBJ2-1; 7 bases are shared with TRBD1. The length of the CDR3 is 15 residues. Losses at the gene ends were 4 bases for V and 7 bases for J; bases not matched to a gene: 10. CDR1 is LGHNA, CDR2 YSLEER, per germline. The CDR3 region is CASSPGQNLGNEQFF. Written as DNA, the CDR3 is TGCGCCAGCAGCCCGGGACAGAATCTCGGGAATGAGCAGTTCTTC.

There are many counts of this clonotype. This chain joins TRBV7-9 and TRBJ1-1, with TRBD1 matching over 8 bases. Germline V CDR1 and CDR2: SEHNR, FQNEAQ (reference sequence). Trimming cost V 2 bases and J 5 bases; bases outside gene matches: 4. The CDR3 extends over 14 amino acids. The CDR3 loop reads CASSLSGGRTEAFF. Here the CDR3 DNA reads TGTGCCAGCAGCTTATCAGGGGGCAGGACTGAAGCTTTCTTT.

This clonotype showed up many times. The chain recombines TRBV7-8 with TRBJ2-5, with 12 bases matching TRBD2. The CDR3 covers 16 residues. Germline CDR1 reads SGHVS; CDR2 reads FQNEAQ. V was clipped by 5 bases and J by 4 bases; unmatched bases: 8. CDR3 sequence: CASSQTSGGGLETQYF. The CDR3, as DNA: TGTGCCAGCAGCCAGACTAGCGGGGGAGGTCTAGAGACCCAGTACTTC.

In this sample, this clonotype turned up many times. The chain recombines TRBV7-2 with TRBJ1-2, with D possibly matching TRBD1 (5 bases). This CDR3 region has 18 residues. The germline V gene encodes CDR1 SGHTA and CDR2 FQGNSA. The V gene lost 2 bases and the J gene lost 0 bases, with 19 bases spanning the gap. DNA of the CDR3: TGTGCCAGCAGCTTAAGTCGGCAGGGAATTAGAACTAACTATGGCTACACCTTC. Translating it yields CASSLSRQGIRTNYGYTF.

The table lists this clonotype with many counts. The chain recombines TRBV7-2 with TRBJ1-6, with D possibly TRBD1 on 6 matching bases. The CDR3 length is 15 residues. Germline V gives CDR1 SGHTA, CDR2 FQGNSA. Trimming pared 5 bases from V and 7 bases from J, leaving 15 bases between. The CDR3, as DNA: TGTGCCAGCAGCGGCGAGGACAGACAGAATTCACCCCTCCACTTT. The encoded protein is CASSGEDRQNSPLHF.

There are many counts of this clonotype. The genes are TRBV27 and TRBJ1-4, with D possibly being TRBD1 (5 bases). The CDR3 contains 13 residues. The V and J ends lost 2 bases and 4 bases respectively, with 5 bases between them. CDR1 is MNHEY and CDR2 is SMNVEV in the germline V gene (reference sequence). The CDR3 is CASSLGHNEKLFF. CDR3 bases: TGTGCCAGCAGTTTAGGACATAATGAAAAACTGTTTTTT.

This clonotype occurred many times. The V call is TRBV9, the J call TRBJ2-1, with a weak D call TRBD1 (6 bases). Germline loops: CDR1 SGDLS, CDR2 YYNGEE. V dropped 4 bases and J dropped 0 bases, with 11 bases sitting between them. The CDR3 length is 15 residues. The CDR3 DNA follows: TGTGCCAGCAGCTCCGACAGGACCTCCTACAATGAGCAGTTCTTC. This codes for CASSSDRTSYNEQFF. The full variable domain, its missing parts supplied by reference TRBV9 and TRBJ2-1, is DSGVTQTPKHLITATGQRVTLRCSPRSGDLSVYWYQQSLDQGLQFLIQYYNGEERAKGNILERFSAQQFPDLHSELNLSSLELGDSALYFCASSSDRTSYNEQFFGPGTRLTVL.

Many counts were recorded for this clonotype. The rearrangement joins TRBV7-2 to TRBJ2-5; 9 nucleotides align to TRBD2. The trim removed 0 bases at V and 1 base at J, leaving 3 bases unmatched. The CDR3 covers 16 residues. CDR1 and CDR2 (germline): SGHTA, FQGNSA. The CDR3 DNA reads as TGTGCCAGCAGCTTAGCGACTAGCGGAGGCCAAGAGACCCAGTACTTC. The encoded protein is CASSLATSGGQETQYF.

The chain links TRBV27 to TRBJ2-3; the D gene is possibly TRBD1 (5 bases). Germline values: CDR1 MNHEY, CDR2 SMNVEV (reference sequence). Between the trimmed V and J ends, which lost 2 bases and 5 bases, there was a span of 11 bases. CDR3 length: 14 residues. The chain's CDR3 is CASSLMGPVDTQYF. The CDR3 nucleotides are TGTGCCAGCAGTTTAATGGGGCCGGTAGATACGCAGTATTTT.

The genes are TRBV2 and TRBJ2-3; TRBD2 agrees at 7 bases. CDR3 size: 14 residues. The germline V gene has CDR1 SNHLY and CDR2 FYNNEI. V lost 5 bases and J lost 0; bases outside the gene matches: 2. The CDR3 nucleotides read TGTGCCAGCAGTCGGACTAGTAGCACAGATACGCAGTATTTT. The encoded protein is CASSRTSSTDTQYF. The variable domain in full, completed from reference TRBV2 and TRBJ2-3, reads EPEVTQTPSHQVTQMGQEVILRCVPISNHLYFYWYRQILGQKVEFLVSFYNNEISEKSEIFDDQFSVERPDGSNFTLKIRSTKLEDSAMYFCASSRTSSTDTQYFGPGTRLTVL.

The chain combines TRBV2 with TRBJ1-1; D perhaps matches TRBD1 (6 bases). The CDR3 length is 13 residues. The germline V and J ends were trimmed by 8 bases and 1 base, with 11 bases remaining between them. Germline V lookup: CDR1 SNHLY, CDR2 FYNNEI. This CDR3 is CASPGGRNTEAFF. The CDR3 coding sequence is TGTGCCAGCCCGGGGGGGCGGAACACTGAAGCTTTCTTT.

The chain combines TRBV12-3 or TRBV12-4 with TRBJ2-3; no reliable D call. This CDR3 spans 12 amino acids. V gave up 6 bases and J gave up 6 bases, with 10 bases separating them. The CDR3 DNA follows: TGTGCCAGCAGCTTGTTCGGTGATACGCAGTATTTT. The encoded protein is CASSLFGDTQYF.

The V call is TRBV2, the J call TRBJ1-1; maybe TRBD1 (5 bases). Germline V CDR1 and CDR2: SNHLY, FYNNEI. V was shortened by 7 bases and J by 10 bases, with 16 bases between the two germline ends. This CDR3 region has 12 residues. CDR3 bases: TGTGCCAGCAACGGCAGGGTAACGGCAGCTTTCTTT. Its protein product is CASNGRVTAAFF. The full variable domain, rest sourced from reference TRBV2 and TRBJ1-1, is EPEVTQTPSHQVTQMGQEVILRCVPISNHLYFYWYRQILGQKVEFLVSFYNNEISEKSEIFDDQFSVERPDGSNFTLKIRSTKLEDSAMYFCASNGRVTAAFFGQGTRLTVV.

This clonotype was observed a few times. The chain couples TRBV12-3 or TRBV12-4 to TRBJ1-1; TRBD1 matches 7 bases. Trimming at V came to 6 bases and at J to 5 bases, leaving 9 bases not matched to a gene. CDR3 length: 14 amino acids. CDR3 nucleotide sequence: TGTGCCAGCAGCCCCTCGGACAGGTTGACTGAAGCTTTCTTT. Its translation: CASSPSDRLTEAFF.

Many counts were recorded for this clonotype. The chain uses TRBV7-2 and TRBJ1-5; D unclear. The CDR3 is 19 amino acids. V was trimmed by 1 base and J by 0 bases, leaving 19 bases between them. Germline V gives CDR1 SGHTA, CDR2 FQGNSA. CDR3 sequence: CASSLGGGFEFYSNQPQHF. The DNA for the CDR3 is TGTGCCAGCAGCTTAGGTGGAGGCTTCGAATTCTATAGCAATCAGCCCCAGCATTTT. The full variable domain, completed using reference TRBV7-2 and TRBJ1-5, is GAGVSQSPSNKVTEKGKDVELRCDPISGHTALYWYRQSLGQGLEFLIYFQGNSAPDKSGLPSDRFSAERTGGSVSTLTIQRTQQEDSAVYLCASSLGGGFEFYSNQPQHFGDGTRLSIL.

This clonotype was seen more than once but under ten times. The chain links TRBV11-2 to TRBJ2-7; D uncertain. The length of the CDR3 is 14 residues. Germline assignment: CDR1 SGHAT and CDR2 FQNNGV. V was shortened by 2 bases and J by 6 bases, with 14 bases between the two germline ends. CDR3: CASSLSSTSGEQYF. The CDR3, as DNA: TGTGCCAGCAGCTTATCTTCCACGTCGGGCGAGCAGTACTTC. The variable domain in full, completed from reference TRBV11-2 and TRBJ2-7, reads EAGVAQSPRYKIIEKRQSVAFWCNPISGHATLYWYQQILGQGPKLLIQFQNNGVVDDSQLPKDRFSAERLKGVDSTLKIQPAKLEDSAVYLCASSLSSTSGEQYFGPGTRLTVT.

The rearrangement joins TRBV29-1 to TRBJ1-4; 9 bases match TRBD1. Germline CDR1 reads SQVTM; CDR2 reads ANQGSEA. The CDR3 sequence is 13 residues long. V shed 4 bases and J 8 bases; nucleotides not matched to a gene: 5. CDR3 DNA sequence: TGCAGCGTTGGCACAGGGGGCAGCGAAAAACTGTTTTTT. Protein sequence: CSVGTGGSEKLFF.